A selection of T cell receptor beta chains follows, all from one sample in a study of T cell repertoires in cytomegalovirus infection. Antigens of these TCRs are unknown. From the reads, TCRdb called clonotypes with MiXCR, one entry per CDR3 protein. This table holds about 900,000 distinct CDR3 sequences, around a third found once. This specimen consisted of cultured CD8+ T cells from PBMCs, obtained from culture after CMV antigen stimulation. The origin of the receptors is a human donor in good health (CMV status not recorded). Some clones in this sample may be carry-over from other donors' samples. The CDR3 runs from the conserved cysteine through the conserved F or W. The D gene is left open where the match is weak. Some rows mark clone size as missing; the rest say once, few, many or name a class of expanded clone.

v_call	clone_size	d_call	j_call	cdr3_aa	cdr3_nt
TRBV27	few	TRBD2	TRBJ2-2	CASGLAGGPRELFF	TGTGCCAGCGGACTAGCGGGGGGGCCGAGGGAGCTGTTTTTT
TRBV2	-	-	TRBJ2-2	CASSGRDGYTGELFF	TGTGCCAGCAGTGGACGGGACGGATACACCGGGGAGCTGTTTTTT
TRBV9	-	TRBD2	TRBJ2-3	CASSVATAGGHEDTQYF	TGTGCCAGCAGCGTAGCTACCGCGGGGGGCCATGAAGATACGCAGTATTTT
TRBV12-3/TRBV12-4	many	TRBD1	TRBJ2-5	CASSPQGRETQYF	TGTGCCAGCAGTCCACAGGGGAGAGAGACCCAGTACTTC
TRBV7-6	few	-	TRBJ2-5	CASIPLGGEETQYF	TGTGCCAGCATCCCTTTGGGCGGGGAAGAGACCCAGTACTTC
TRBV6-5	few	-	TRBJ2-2	CASRTYRGGTGELFF	TGTGCCAGCAGAACCTACAGGGGGGGCACCGGGGAGCTGTTTTTT
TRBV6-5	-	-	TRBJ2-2	CASSPLLSNTGELFF	TGTGCCAGCAGTCCACTTTTGTCGAACACCGGGGAGCTGTTTTTT
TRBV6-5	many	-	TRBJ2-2	CASSYSNLLGEPGELFF	TGTGCCAGCAGTTACTCCAACCTTCTGGGGGAACCCGGGGAGCTGTTTTTT
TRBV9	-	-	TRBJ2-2	CASSPRTGGELFF	TGTGCCAGCAGCCCCCGAACGGGCGGGGAGCTGTTTTTT
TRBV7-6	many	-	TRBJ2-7	CASSPQPFYEQYF	TGTGCCAGCAGCCCACAGCCTTTCTACGAGCAGTACTTC
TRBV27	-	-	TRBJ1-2	CASSLTPAGRGDYGYTF	TGTGCCAGCAGTTTAACCCCAGCAGGACGGGGGGACTATGGCTACACCTTC
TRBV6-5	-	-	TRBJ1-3	CASSYLGYGNTIYF	TGTGCCAGCAGTTATTTAGGTTACGGAAACACCATATATTTT
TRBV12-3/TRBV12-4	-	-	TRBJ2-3	CASSPERLADTQYF	TGTGCCAGCAGCCCGGAACGGCTGGCAGATACGCAGTATTTT
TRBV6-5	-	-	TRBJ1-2	CASSYAGSGYTF	TGTGCCAGCAGTTACGCAGGGTCTGGCTACACCTTC
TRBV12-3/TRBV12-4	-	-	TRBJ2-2	CASREGAGELFF	TGTGCCAGCAGAGAGGGGGCCGGGGAGCTGTTTTTT
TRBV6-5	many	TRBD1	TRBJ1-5	CASSRTGVNQPQHF	TGTGCCAGCAGTCGGACAGGGGTGAATCAGCCCCAGCATTTT
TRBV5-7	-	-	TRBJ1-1	CASSGYTLGTEAFF	TGTGCCAGCAGCGGATACACCCTAGGGACTGAAGCTTTCTTT
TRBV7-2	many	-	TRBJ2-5	CASSLGKGKRPGETQYF	TGTGCCAGCAGCTTAGGAAAGGGAAAGCGGCCCGGAGAGACCCAGTACTTC
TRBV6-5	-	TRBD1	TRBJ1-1	CASSYFSTGVLLSTEAFF	TGTGCCAGCAGTTACTTTTCTACAGGGGTCCTACTGAGCACTGAAGCTTTCTTT
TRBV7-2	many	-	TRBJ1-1	CASSFRDRGNTEAFF	TGTGCCAGCAGCTTCCGGGACCGGGGGAACACTGAAGCTTTCTTT
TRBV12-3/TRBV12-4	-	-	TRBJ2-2	CASSRAVNTGELFF	TGTGCCAGCTCTCGGGCGGTGAACACCGGGGAGCTGTTTTTT
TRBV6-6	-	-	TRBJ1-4	CASSYLTRPFREKLFF	TGTGCCAGCAGTTACTTGACCCGTCCATTCCGGGAAAAACTGTTTTTT